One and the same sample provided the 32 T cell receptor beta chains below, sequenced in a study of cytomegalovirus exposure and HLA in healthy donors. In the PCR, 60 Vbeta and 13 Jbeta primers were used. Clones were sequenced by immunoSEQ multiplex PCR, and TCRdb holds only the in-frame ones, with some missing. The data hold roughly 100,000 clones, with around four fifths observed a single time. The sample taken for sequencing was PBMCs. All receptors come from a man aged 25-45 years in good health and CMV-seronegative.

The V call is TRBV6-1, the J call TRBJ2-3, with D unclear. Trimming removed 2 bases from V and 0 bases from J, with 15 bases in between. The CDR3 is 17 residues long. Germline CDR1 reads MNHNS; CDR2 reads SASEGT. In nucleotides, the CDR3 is TGTGCCAGCAGTGAATCCTGGGCAGCCAGCAGCACAGATACGCAGTATTTT. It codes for CASSESWAASSTDTQYF.

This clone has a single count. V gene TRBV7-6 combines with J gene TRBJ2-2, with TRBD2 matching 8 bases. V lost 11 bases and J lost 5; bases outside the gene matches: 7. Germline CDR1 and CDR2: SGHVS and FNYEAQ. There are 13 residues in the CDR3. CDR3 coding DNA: TGTGCCTCGGGAGCGGGGGTTACCGGGGAGCTGTTTTTT. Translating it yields CASGAGVTGELFF.

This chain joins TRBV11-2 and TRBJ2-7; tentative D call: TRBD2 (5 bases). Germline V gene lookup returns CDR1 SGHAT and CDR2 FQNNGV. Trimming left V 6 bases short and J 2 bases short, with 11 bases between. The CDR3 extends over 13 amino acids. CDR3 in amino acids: CASRTKLAYEQYF. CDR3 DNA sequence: TGTGCCAGCAGAACCAAACTAGCCTACGAGCAGTACTTC.

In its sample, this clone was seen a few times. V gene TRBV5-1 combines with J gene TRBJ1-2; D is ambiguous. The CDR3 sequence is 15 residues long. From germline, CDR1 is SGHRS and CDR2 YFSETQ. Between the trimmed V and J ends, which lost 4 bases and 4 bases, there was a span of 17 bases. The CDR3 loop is CASSLQEPLGYGYTF. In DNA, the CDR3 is TGCGCCAGCAGCCTCCAGGAACCACTGGGCTATGGCTACACCTTC.

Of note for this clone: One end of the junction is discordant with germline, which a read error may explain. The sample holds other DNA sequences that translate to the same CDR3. The CDR3 DNA sequence: TGTGCCAGCAGCCAAAACGGGGGTTCGAATTCGCCCCTCCACTTT. This encodes CASSQNGGSNSPLHF. The chain uses TRBV16 and TRBJ1-6, with D possibly matching TRBD1 (5 bases). Germline V lookup: CDR1 KGHSY, CDR2 FQNENV. This CDR3 contains 15 residues.

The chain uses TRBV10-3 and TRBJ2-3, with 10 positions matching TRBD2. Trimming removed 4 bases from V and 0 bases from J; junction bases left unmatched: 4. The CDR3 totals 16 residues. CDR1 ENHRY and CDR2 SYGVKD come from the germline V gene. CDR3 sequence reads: CAISGTSGDSTDTQYF. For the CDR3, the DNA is TGTGCCATCAGTGGGACTAGCGGCGATAGCACAGATACGCAGTATTTT.

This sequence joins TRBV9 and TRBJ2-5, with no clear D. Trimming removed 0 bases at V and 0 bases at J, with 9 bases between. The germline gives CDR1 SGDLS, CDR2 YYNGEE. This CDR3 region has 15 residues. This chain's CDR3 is CASSVDTTNQETQYF. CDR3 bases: TGTGCCAGCAGCGTAGACACAACTAACCAAGAGACCCAGTACTTC.

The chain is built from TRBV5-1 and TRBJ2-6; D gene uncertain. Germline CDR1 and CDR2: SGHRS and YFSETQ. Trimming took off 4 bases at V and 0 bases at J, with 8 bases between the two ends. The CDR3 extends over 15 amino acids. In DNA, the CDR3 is TGCGCCAGCAGCCTGGATATCTCTGGGGCCAACGTCCTGACTTTC. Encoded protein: CASSLDISGANVLTF. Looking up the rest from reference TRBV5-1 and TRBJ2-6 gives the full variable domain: KAGVTQTPRYLIKTRGQQVTLSCSPISGHRSVSWYQQTPGQGLQFLFEYFSETQRNKGNFPGRFSGRQFSNSRSEMNVSTLELGDSALYLCASSLDISGANVLTFGAGSRLTVL.

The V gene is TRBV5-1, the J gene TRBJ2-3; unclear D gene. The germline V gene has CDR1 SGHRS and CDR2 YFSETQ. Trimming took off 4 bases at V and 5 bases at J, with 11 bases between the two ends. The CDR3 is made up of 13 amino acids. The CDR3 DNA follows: TGCGCCAGCAGCGTGGGTTCGGGAGATACGCAGTATTTT. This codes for CASSVGSGDTQYF.

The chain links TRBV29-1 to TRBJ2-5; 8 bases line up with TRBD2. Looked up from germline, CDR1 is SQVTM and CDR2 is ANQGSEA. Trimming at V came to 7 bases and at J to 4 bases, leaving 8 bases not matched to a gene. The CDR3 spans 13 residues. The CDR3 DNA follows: TGCAGCGGGGGCGGGGGGCGCGGAGAGACCCAGTACTTC. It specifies CSGGGGRGETQYF. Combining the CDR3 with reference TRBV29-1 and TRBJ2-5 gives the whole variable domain SAVISQKPSRDICQRGTSLTIQCQVDSQVTMMFWYRQQPGQSLTLIATANQGSEATYESGFVIDKFPISRPNLTFSTLTVSNMSPEDSSIYLCSGGGGRGETQYFGPGTRLLVL.

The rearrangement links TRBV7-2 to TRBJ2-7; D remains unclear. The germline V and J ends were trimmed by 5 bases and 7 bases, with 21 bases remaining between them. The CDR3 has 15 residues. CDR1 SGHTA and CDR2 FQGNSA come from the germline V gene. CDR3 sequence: CASSHLTHPSEEQYF. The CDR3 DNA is TGTGCCAGCAGCCACCTGACTCACCCCTCTGAAGAGCAGTACTTC.

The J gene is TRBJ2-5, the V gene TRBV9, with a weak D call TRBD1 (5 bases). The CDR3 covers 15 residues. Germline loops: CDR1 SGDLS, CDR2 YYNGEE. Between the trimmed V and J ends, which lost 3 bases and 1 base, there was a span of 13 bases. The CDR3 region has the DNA TGTGCCAGCAGCGGGGGCCTGGATCTCCAAGAGACCCAGTACTTC. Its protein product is CASSGGLDLQETQYF.

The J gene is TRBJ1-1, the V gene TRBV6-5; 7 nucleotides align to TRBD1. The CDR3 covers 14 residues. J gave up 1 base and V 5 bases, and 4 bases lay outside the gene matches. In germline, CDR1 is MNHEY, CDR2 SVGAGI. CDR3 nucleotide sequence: TGTGCCAGCAGTGAGACAGGGCCGAACACTGAAGCTTTCTTT. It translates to CASSETGPNTEAFF.

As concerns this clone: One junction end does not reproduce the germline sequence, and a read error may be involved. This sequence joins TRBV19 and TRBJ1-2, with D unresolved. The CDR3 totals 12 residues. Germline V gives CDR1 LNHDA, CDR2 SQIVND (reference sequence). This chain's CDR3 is CASSITRQIRDF. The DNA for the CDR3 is TGTGCCAGTAGTATAACGAGGCAGATCCGGGACTTC.

In nucleotides, the CDR3 is TGTGCCAGCAGTTACAAGGGGTTAGATACGCAGTATTTT. It yields the protein CASSYKGLDTQYF. This chain connects TRBV6-5 to TRBJ2-3, with D tentatively TRBD1 (5 bases). The germline CDR1 and CDR2 sequences are MNHEY and SVGAGI. The CDR3 contains 13 residues. Trimming left V 2 bases short and J 5 bases short, with 8 bases between.

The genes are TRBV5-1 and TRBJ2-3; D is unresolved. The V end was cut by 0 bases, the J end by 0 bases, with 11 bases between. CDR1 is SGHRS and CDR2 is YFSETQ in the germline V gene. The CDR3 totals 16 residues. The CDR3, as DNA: TGCGCCAGCAGCTTGGGGGTCCTCAGGAGCACAGATACGCAGTATTTT. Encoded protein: CASSLGVLRSTDTQYF. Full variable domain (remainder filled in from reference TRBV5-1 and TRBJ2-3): KAGVTQTPRYLIKTRGQQVTLSCSPISGHRSVSWYQQTPGQGLQFLFEYFSETQRNKGNFPGRFSGRQFSNSRSEMNVSTLELGDSALYLCASSLGVLRSTDTQYFGPGTRLTVL.

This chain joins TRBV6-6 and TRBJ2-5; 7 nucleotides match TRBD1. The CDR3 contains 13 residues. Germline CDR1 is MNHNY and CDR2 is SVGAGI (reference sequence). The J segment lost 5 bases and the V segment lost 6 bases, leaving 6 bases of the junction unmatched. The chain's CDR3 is CASRKTDRETQYF. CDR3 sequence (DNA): TGTGCCAGCAGAAAGACGGACAGGGAGACCCAGTACTTC.

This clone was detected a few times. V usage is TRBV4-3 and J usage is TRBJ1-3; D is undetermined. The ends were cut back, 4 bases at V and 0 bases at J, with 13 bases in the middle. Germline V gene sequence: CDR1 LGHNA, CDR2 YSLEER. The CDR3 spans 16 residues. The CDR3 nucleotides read TGCGCCAGCAGCCCGGGAGGTGCTTACTCTGGAAACACCATATATTTT. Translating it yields CASSPGGAYSGNTIYF.

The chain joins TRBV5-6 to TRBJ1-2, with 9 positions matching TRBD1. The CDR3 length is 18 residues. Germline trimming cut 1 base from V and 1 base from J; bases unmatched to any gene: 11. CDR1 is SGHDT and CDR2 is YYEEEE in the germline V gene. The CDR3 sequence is CASSLRGRTGVVNYGYTF. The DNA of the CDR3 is TGTGCCAGCAGCTTGAGGGGGAGGACAGGGGTTGTTAACTATGGCTACACCTTC.

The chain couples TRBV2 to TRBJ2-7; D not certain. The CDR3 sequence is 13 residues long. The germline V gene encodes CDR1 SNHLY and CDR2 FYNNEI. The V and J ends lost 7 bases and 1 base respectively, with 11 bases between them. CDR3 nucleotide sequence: TGTGCCAGCATAGAGCGCGTTTCCTACGAGCAGTACTTC. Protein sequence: CASIERVSYEQYF.

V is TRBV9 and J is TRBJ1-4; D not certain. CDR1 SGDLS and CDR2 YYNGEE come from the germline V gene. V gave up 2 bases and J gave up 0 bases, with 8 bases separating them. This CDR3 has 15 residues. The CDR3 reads CASSVAGTTNEKLFF. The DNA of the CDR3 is TGTGCCAGCAGCGTGGCGGGGACAACTAATGAAAAACTGTTTTTT.

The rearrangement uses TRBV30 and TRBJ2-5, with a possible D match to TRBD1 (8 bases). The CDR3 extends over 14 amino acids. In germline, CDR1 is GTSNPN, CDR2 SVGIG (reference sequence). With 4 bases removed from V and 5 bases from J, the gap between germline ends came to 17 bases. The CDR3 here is CAWTRGQGGETQYF. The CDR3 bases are TGTGCCTGGACTCGCGGACAGGGAGGGGAGACCCAGTACTTC. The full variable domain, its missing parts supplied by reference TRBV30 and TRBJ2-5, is SQTIHQWPATLVQPVGSPLSLECTVEGTSNPNLYWYRQAAGRGLQLLFYSVGIGQISSEVPQNLSASRPQDRQFILSSKKLLLSDSGFYLCAWTRGQGGETQYFGPGTRLLVL.

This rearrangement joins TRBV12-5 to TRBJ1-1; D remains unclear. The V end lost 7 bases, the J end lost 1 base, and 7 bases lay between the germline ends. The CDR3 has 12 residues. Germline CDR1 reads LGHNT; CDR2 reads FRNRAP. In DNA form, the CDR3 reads TGTGCTAGTGTCTCCAGGAACACTGAAGCTTTCTTT. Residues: CASVSRNTEAFF.

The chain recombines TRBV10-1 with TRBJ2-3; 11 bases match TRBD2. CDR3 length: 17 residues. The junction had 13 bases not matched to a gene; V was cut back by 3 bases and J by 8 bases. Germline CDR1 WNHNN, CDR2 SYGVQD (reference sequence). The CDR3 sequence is CASSDSASGGSHFTQYF. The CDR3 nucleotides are TGCGCCAGCAGTGATAGTGCTAGCGGGGGGTCCCATTTTACGCAGTATTTT.

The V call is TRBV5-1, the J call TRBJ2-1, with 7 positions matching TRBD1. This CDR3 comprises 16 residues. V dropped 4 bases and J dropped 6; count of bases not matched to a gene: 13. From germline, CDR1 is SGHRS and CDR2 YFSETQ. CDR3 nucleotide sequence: TGCGCCAGCAGCGTACAGGGGCCTTTAGTTGGCAATGAGCAGTTCTTC. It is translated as CASSVQGPLVGNEQFF.

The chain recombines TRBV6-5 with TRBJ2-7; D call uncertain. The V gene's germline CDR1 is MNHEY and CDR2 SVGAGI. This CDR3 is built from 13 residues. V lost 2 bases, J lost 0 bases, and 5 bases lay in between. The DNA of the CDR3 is TGTGCCAGCAGTTACGGCGGCTCCTACGAGCAGTACTTC. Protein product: CASSYGGSYEQYF.

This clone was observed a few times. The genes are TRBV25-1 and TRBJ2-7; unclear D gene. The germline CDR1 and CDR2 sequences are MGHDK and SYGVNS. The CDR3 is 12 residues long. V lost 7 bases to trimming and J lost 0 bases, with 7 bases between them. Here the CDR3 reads CASTRGSYEQYF. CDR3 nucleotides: TGTGCCAGCACGCGCGGCTCCTACGAGCAGTACTTC.

CDR3 amino acids: CASSLGLAGALDTQYF. The CDR3 DNA is TGCGCCAGCAGCTTAGGACTAGCGGGGGCCCTGGATACGCAGTATTTT. V usage is TRBV5-1 and J usage is TRBJ2-3; 13 nucleotides align to TRBD2. Germline trimming cut 2 bases from V and 6 bases from J; bases unmatched to any gene: 6. Germline V gives CDR1 SGHRS, CDR2 YFSETQ. This CDR3 contains 16 residues.

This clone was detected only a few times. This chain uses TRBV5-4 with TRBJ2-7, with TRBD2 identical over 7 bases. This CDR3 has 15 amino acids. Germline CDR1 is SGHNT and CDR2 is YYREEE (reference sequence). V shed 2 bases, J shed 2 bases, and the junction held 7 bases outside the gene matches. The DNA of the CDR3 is TGTGCCAGCAGCTTTGTTAGCGGGCCTACCTACGAGCAGTACTTC. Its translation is CASSFVSGPTYEQYF.

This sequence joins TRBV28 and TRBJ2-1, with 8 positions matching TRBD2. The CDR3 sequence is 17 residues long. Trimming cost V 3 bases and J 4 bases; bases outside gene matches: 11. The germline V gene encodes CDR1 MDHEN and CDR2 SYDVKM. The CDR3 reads CASSLPLAGPTYNEQFF. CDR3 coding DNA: TGTGCCAGCAGTTTGCCCTTAGCGGGACCAACGTACAATGAGCAGTTCTTC.

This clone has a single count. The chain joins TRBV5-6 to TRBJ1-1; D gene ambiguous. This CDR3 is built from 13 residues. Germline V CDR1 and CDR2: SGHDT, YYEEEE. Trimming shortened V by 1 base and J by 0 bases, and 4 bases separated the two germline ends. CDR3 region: CASSLTVNTEAFF. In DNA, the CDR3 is TGTGCCAGCAGCTTGACAGTGAACACTGAAGCTTTCTTT.

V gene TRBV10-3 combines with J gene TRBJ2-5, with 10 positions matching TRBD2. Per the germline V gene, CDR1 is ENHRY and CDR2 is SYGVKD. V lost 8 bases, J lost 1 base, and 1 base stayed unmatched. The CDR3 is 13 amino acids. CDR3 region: CAIGTSVQETQYF. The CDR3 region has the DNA TGTGCCATCGGGACTAGCGTCCAAGAGACCCAGTACTTC.